The 23 T cell receptor beta chains listed next were all sequenced from one sample in a study of T cells in Graves' hyperthyroidism and ophthalmopathy. RNA transcripts served as the template for amplifying TCR beta CDR3 regions. Researchers ran a first-round RT-PCR on the TCR CDR3 using the HTBI primer set. TCRdb reprocessed the multiplex PCR reads with MiXCR, giving one entry per CDR3 protein. Here the sample spans 350,000 or so distinct CDR3 sequences, around 20% being singletons. The sample was blood. The receptors shown here come from a woman between 45 and 65 years old with Graves' hyperthyroidism.

The chain recombines TRBV7-8 with TRBJ2-7, with a tentative D call TRBD2 (6 bases). There are 14 residues in the CDR3. Germline-derived CDR1 and CDR2 are SGHVS and FQNEAQ. V gave up 1 base and J gave up 5 bases, with 12 bases separating them. This chain's CDR3 is CASSLDGSINEQYF. The DNA for the CDR3 is TGTGCCAGCAGCTTAGACGGGAGTATCAACGAGCAGTACTTC. The whole variable domain, remainder taken from reference TRBV7-8 and TRBJ2-7, is GAGVSQSPRYKVAKRGQDVALRCDPISGHVSLFWYQQALGQGPEFLTYFQNEAQLDKSGLPSDRFFAERPEGSVSTLKIQRTQQEDSAVYLCASSLDGSINEQYFGPGTRLTVT.

This clonotype has just a few counts. The chain joins TRBV27 to TRBJ1-5; 7 bases are shared with TRBD1. Germline values: CDR1 MNHEY, CDR2 SMNVEV (reference sequence). V shed 7 bases and J 4 bases; nucleotides not matched to a gene: 13. This CDR3 is built from 16 residues. CDR3 loop: CASKFSGTATNQPQHF. In DNA, the CDR3 is TGTGCCAGCAAATTTTCCGGGACAGCGACAAATCAGCCCCAGCATTTT.

The rearrangement links TRBV28 to TRBJ2-1, with 15 bases fitting TRBD2. The germline V gene has CDR1 MDHEN and CDR2 SYDVKM. CDR3 length equals 19 residues. Unmatched junction bases numbered 8, after V lost 2 bases and J lost 3 bases. CDR3 sequence (DNA): TGTGCCAGCAGTTTACCACCGGGACTAGCGGGGGGCGACTACAATGAGCAGTTCTTC. Translated, it gives CASSLPPGLAGGDYNEQFF.

This clonotype is a singleton in its sample. This chain joins TRBV11-2 and TRBJ2-7; D remains unclear. Trimming shortened V by 7 bases and J by 5 bases, and 18 bases separated the two germline ends. CDR1 is SGHAT and CDR2 is FQNNGV in the germline V gene. The CDR3 extends over 14 amino acids. The CDR3 spells CASTPAGRLHEQYF. The CDR3 nucleotides are TGTGCCAGCACCCCCGCCGGGCGCCTCCACGAGCAGTACTTC.

In its sample, this clonotype was seen many times. This sequence joins TRBV2 and TRBJ2-3; TRBD1 matches at 9 bases. Per germline, CDR1 SNHLY and CDR2 FYNNEI. The CDR3 consists of 15 residues. V gave up 6 bases and J gave up 2 bases; unmatched junction bases: 6. The CDR3 DNA reads as TGTGCCAGCAGCGGACAGGGGTGGGACACAGATACGCAGTATTTT. This encodes CASSGQGWDTDTQYF.

This clonotype was seen at least ten times. This chain joins TRBV7-9 and TRBJ2-3; D possibly matches TRBD1 or TRBD2 (6 bases each). V lost 1 base, J lost 2 bases, and 10 bases lay in between. CDR1 SEHNR and CDR2 FQNEAQ come from the germline V gene (reference sequence). There are 15 residues in the CDR3. The CDR3 loop is CASSLDGGPTDTQYF. The CDR3, as DNA: TGTGCCAGCAGCTTAGATGGGGGGCCCACAGATACGCAGTATTTT. Full variable domain (rest looked up from reference TRBV7-9 and TRBJ2-3): DTGVSQNPRHKITKRGQNVTFRCDPISEHNRLYWYRQTLGQGPEFLTYFQNEAQLEKSRLLSDRFSAERPKGSFSTLEIQRTEQGDSAMYLCASSLDGGPTDTQYFGPGTRLTVL.

This clonotype has more than one count but fewer than ten. The rearrangement links TRBV2 to TRBJ1-6, with TRBD1 identical over 11 bases. With 6 bases clipped from V and 10 bases from J, the junction kept 8 bases outside the gene matches. Germline lookup yields CDR1 SNHLY and CDR2 FYNNEI. This CDR3 has 15 residues. CDR3 sequence: CASRTDRGRKSPLHF. The CDR3 coding sequence is TGTGCCAGCAGGACGGACAGGGGGCGAAAGTCACCCCTCCACTTT. Based on the CDR3 plus reference TRBV2 and TRBJ1-6, the full variable domain is EPEVTQTPSHQVTQMGQEVILRCVPISNHLYFYWYRQILGQKVEFLVSFYNNEISEKSEIFDDQFSVERPDGSNFTLKIRSTKLEDSAMYFCASRTDRGRKSPLHFGNGTRLTVT.

The table lists this clonotype with many counts. The genes are TRBV11-2 and TRBJ1-2; D gene unclear. Germline V gene sequence: CDR1 SGHAT, CDR2 FQNNGV. Trimming cost V 4 bases and J 5 bases, with 14 bases left between them. The CDR3 is 14 residues long. Written as DNA, the CDR3 is TGTGCCAGCAGCTCCCTCGGGGTGAGGTATGGCTACACCTTC. Encoded protein: CASSSLGVRYGYTF.

This clonotype showed up many times. J is TRBJ2-3 and V is TRBV19, with 8 bases identical to TRBD2. This CDR3 comprises 11 residues. Germline values: CDR1 LNHDA, CDR2 SQIVND (reference sequence). The V and J ends lost 5 bases and 8 bases, in that order; junction bases with no gene match: 0. CDR3 nucleotide sequence: TGTGCCAGTAGTGCGGGGGGTACGCAGTATTTT. Translating it yields CASSAGGTQYF.

V and J are TRBV10-3 and TRBJ2-3, with D possibly TRBD2 on 6 matching bases. Trimming took off 8 bases at V and 0 bases at J, with 6 bases between the two ends. Looked up from germline, CDR1 is ENHRY and CDR2 is SYGVKD. The CDR3 spans 12 residues. CDR3 protein: CAIGGSTDTQYF. Written as DNA, the CDR3 is TGTGCCATCGGAGGGAGCACAGATACGCAGTATTTT.

This clonotype was observed a few times. The rearrangement joins TRBV20-1 to TRBJ2-2; no reliable D call. CDR1 DFQATT and CDR2 SNEGSKA come from the germline V gene (reference sequence). V dropped 0 bases and J dropped 2 bases, with 4 bases sitting between them. The CDR3 spans 13 residues. The CDR3 sequence: CSAREGNTGELFF. The CDR3 DNA is TGCAGTGCTAGAGAGGGAAACACCGGGGAGCTGTTTTTT.

In its sample, this clonotype was seen many times. This sequence joins TRBV28 and TRBJ2-1; 7 bases match TRBD1. The CDR3 is 15 amino acids. The germline gives CDR1 MDHEN, CDR2 SYDVKM. The J segment lost 0 bases and the V segment lost 6 bases, leaving 5 bases of the junction unmatched. As DNA, the CDR3 is TGTGCCAGCAGCTCGGGACAGAGCTCCTACAATGAGCAGTTCTTC. Translating it yields CASSSGQSSYNEQFF.

The sample holds a few counts of this clonotype. The rearrangement joins TRBV5-8 to TRBJ2-1, with D unclear. Germline values: CDR1 SGHTS, CDR2 YDEGEE. This CDR3 is 13 amino acids long. V lost 3 bases and J lost 0, with 4 bases in between. This chain's CDR3 is CASSYRSYNEQFF. The CDR3 DNA reads as TGTGCCAGCAGCTACCGCTCCTACAATGAGCAGTTCTTC.

The chain joins TRBV12-5 to TRBJ2-1; possible D gene TRBD1, 5 bases. V was clipped by 5 bases and J by 4 bases, with 9 bases between them. The CDR3 loop spans 13 amino acids. Germline lookup yields CDR1 LGHNT and CDR2 FRNRAP. The CDR3 DNA follows: TGTGCTAGTGGTCAGGGAAGGTACAATGAGCAGTTCTTC. It codes for CASGQGRYNEQFF.

This rearrangement joins TRBV7-9 to TRBJ2-7; 7 bases map to TRBD1. This CDR3 has 15 amino acids. The germline V gene encodes CDR1 SEHNR and CDR2 FQNEAQ (reference sequence). J lost 0 bases, V lost 1 base, and 3 bases had no gene match. In nucleotides, the CDR3 is TGTGCCAGCAGCTTAGGGACAGGCAGCTCCTACGAGCAGTACTTC. Translation: CASSLGTGSSYEQYF.

This clonotype came up many times. The rearrangement links TRBV7-2 to TRBJ2-7; D may correspond to TRBD1 or TRBD2 (5 bases each). Germline CDR1 and CDR2: SGHTA and FQGNSA. Between the trimmed V and J ends, which lost 3 bases and 5 bases, there was a span of 20 bases. The CDR3 sequence is 16 residues long. The CDR3 sequence: CASSFTSGTAIHEQYF. DNA of the CDR3: TGTGCCAGCAGCTTTACCTCCGGGACGGCAATCCACGAGCAGTACTTC.

The gene calls are TRBV25-1 and TRBJ1-1; possible D gene TRBD1, 6 bases. Germline V lookup: CDR1 MGHDK, CDR2 SYGVNS. With 8 bases removed from V and 0 bases from J, the gap between germline ends came to 13 bases. CDR3 length: 14 residues. This chain's CDR3 is CASRQAGMNTEAFF. The CDR3 DNA is TGTGCCAGCCGACAGGCGGGAATGAACACTGAAGCTTTCTTT.

V gene TRBV19 combines with J gene TRBJ2-1; weak D call: TRBD1 (10 bases). This CDR3 is built from 15 residues. Trimming removed 5 bases from V and 9 bases from J, with 20 bases in between. Germline values: CDR1 LNHDA, CDR2 SQIVND (reference sequence). The DNA of the CDR3 is TGTGCCAGTAGTCGACAGGGGGCGGGGGGGGGTGAGCAGTTCTTC. This gives the protein CASSRQGAGGGEQFF.

This clonotype was counted many times. This rearrangement joins TRBV6-1 to TRBJ2-5; perhaps TRBD2 as D (6 bases). The CDR3 totals 14 residues. Germline V gene sequence: CDR1 MNHNS, CDR2 SASEGT. V gave up 3 bases and J gave up 5 bases, with 13 bases separating them. Here the CDR3 reads CASSDGTLGETQYF. In DNA form, the CDR3 reads TGTGCCAGCAGTGATGGGACTCTGGGGGAGACCCAGTACTTC.

There are many counts of this clonotype. The CDR3 sequence is CASSTQNNEQFF. In DNA form, the CDR3 reads TGCGCCAGCAGCACGCAAAACAATGAGCAGTTCTTC. The chain combines TRBV5-1 with TRBJ2-1; no reliable D call. Germline CDR1 reads SGHRS; CDR2 reads YFSETQ. With 4 bases removed from V and 5 bases from J, the gap between germline ends came to 7 bases. This CDR3 spans 12 amino acids.

This clonotype was seen only a few times. CDR3 residues: CASSPRGFEQFF. The DNA for the CDR3 is TGTGCCAGCAGTCCCAGGGGTTTTGAGCAGTTCTTC. The chain combines TRBV7-8 with TRBJ2-1; D possibly corresponds to TRBD1 (6 bases). CDR1 SGHVS and CDR2 FQNEAQ come from the germline V gene. V lost 6 bases, J lost 9 bases, and 12 bases lay in between. The CDR3 loop spans 12 amino acids.

This clonotype was recorded at least ten times. The chain uses TRBV11-3 and TRBJ1-1; 7 nucleotides match TRBD1. CDR1 is SGHNT and CDR2 is YENEEA in the germline V gene. The CDR3 has 14 residues. Trimming cost V 5 bases and J 4 bases; bases outside gene matches: 7. The CDR3 DNA reads as TGTGCCAGCAGCCAAGACAGGGCGACCACTGAAGCTTTCTTT. It translates to CASSQDRATTEAFF.

This clonotype was seen more than once but under ten times. The rearrangement joins TRBV6-2 or TRBV6-3 to TRBJ2-2, with TRBD1 matching over 7 bases. Germline CDR1 MNHEY, CDR2 SVGEGT. There are 14 residues in the CDR3. The ends lost 5 bases at V and 4 bases at J; junction bases unmatched: 4. The CDR3 region has the DNA TGTGCCAGCAGTCAACAGGGGTCCACCGGGGAGCTGTTTTTT. Protein: CASSQQGSTGELFF.